This paragraph covers one TCR beta chain sequence. The antigen remains undetermined. Each CDR3 protein is one row after TCRdb ran MiXCR on the reads. The sample contains hundreds of thousands of distinct CDR3 sequences, less than 35% of which appear only once. The entry originates in a study of T cell repertoires in cytomegalovirus infection. At the level of the study: CMV epitopes used comprised recently identified HLA-C-restricted ones and well-studied HLA-B-restricted ones. Carrying CMV and the relevant HLA type showed in public TCR beta signatures.

Findings and caveats of the study: Using cumulative public TCR beta family frequency, the authors identified those who carried CMV together with the relevant HLA. Clonotype analysis showed dominance of the ex vivo response by HLA-C-restricted CMV-specific TCR beta clonotypes.

Trimming removed 8 bases from V and 1 base from J, with 10 bases in between. Germline V gene data show CDR1 as KGHDR and CDR2 as SFDVKD. The CDR3 has 13 residues. V and J are TRBV24-1 and TRBJ1-1, with D hard to call. The sample here was cultured CD8+ T cells from PBMCs, taken from culture after CMV antigen stimulation. The sequence was collected from a human donor in good health (CMV status not recorded). Some clones in this sample may be carry-over from other donors' samples. CDR3 nucleotides: TGTGCCACCACCCAATCAGAGAACACTGAAGCTTTCTTT. Protein product: CATTQSENTEAFF.